Listed below are T cell receptor beta chains from one sample, sequenced in a study of blood T cells in healthy people across ages. Using its own MiXCR run on the 5' RACE reads, TCRdb lists one record per CDR3 protein. The repertoire has about 640,000 distinct CDR3 sequences, around three fifths of them found once; the top ten carry around 37%. The specimen was blood. These receptor sequences come from a man aged 55 to 69 in good health. CDR3s include the opening cysteine and the closing phenylalanine or tryptophan. D genes are given only for firm matches. Clone size is not always given. Where it is, it says once, few, many or a class for expanded clones.

V gene	J gene	D gene	clone size	CDR3 DNA	CDR3 protein
TRBV18	TRBJ2-7	-	few	TGTGCCAGCTCCCTCCCCGGGACACTTTACGAGCAGTACTTC	CASSLPGTLYEQYF
TRBV12-3/TRBV12-4	TRBJ2-1	-	-	TGTGCCAGCAGTTTTGGAGGGTACCAAGAGACCCAGTTCTTC	CASSFGGYQETQFF
TRBV7-2	TRBJ2-3	TRBD2	few	TGTGCCAGCAGCACCCGACTAGCGGGGGGCCGCACAGATACGCAGTATTTT	CASSTRLAGGRTDTQYF
TRBV20-1	TRBJ2-5	-	-	TGCAGTGCTAGTCCCCCCGGAGAGACCCAGTACTTC	CSASPPGETQYF
TRBV6-5	TRBJ2-1	-	many	TGTGCCAGCAGTTTTAAAATAGGAGGTGAGCAGTTCTTC	CASSFKIGGEQFF
TRBV10-1	TRBJ1-6	-	-	TGCGCCAGCAGTCCTGGCGGGTTTTCACCCCTCCACTTT	CASSPGGFSPLHF
TRBV7-2	TRBJ1-1	-	-	TGTGCCAGCAGCCCACAGCGGGGAAACACTGAAGCTTTCTTT	CASSPQRGNTEAFF
TRBV6-1	TRBJ1-1	-	-	TGTGCCAGCAGTGAAGCGCCCTGGGTGGGGGCTGAAGCTTTCTTT	CASSEAPWVGAEAFF
TRBV6-6	TRBJ2-1	-	-	TGTGCCAGCAGTTATGGGGAGACCCAGTTCTTC	CASSYGETQFF
TRBV28	TRBJ2-1	-	-	TGTGCCAGCAGCAACTCATTTAACAATGAGCAGTTCTTC	CASSNSFNNEQFF
TRBV19	TRBJ2-1	-	-	TGTGCCAGTAGTTCTCAGGGACGGAGCTCCTACAATGAGCAGTTCTTC	CASSSQGRSSYNEQFF
TRBV5-1	TRBJ2-1	-	few	TGCGCCAGCAGCTTGGTTGGGGGACTCTCCTACAATGAGCAGTTCTTC	CASSLVGGLSYNEQFF
TRBV5-5	TRBJ2-5	-	many	TGTGCCAGCAGCCTAACCGAGGAGACCCAGTACTTC	CASSLTEETQYF
TRBV12-3/TRBV12-4	TRBJ1-5	TRBD1	-	TGTGCCAGCAGTTCGGGACAGGGGGCAAATCAGCCCCAGCATTTT	CASSSGQGANQPQHF
TRBV4-2	TRBJ2-1	TRBD2	few	TGTGCCAGCAGCCAAGATCCCCCCCGGCGGGGGGGTAATGAGCAGTTCTTC	CASSQDPPRRGGNEQFF
TRBV28	TRBJ1-4	-	few	TGTGCCAGCAGTGGTGACGGTTATAATGAAAAACTGTTTTTT	CASSGDGYNEKLFF
TRBV6-2/TRBV6-3	TRBJ1-1	-	-	TGTGCCAGCAGCCTGGTGACGGCAGGGTGGAATGAAGCTTTCTTT	CASSLVTAGWNEAFF
TRBV3-1	TRBJ2-5	TRBD2	few	TGTGCCAGCAGCCAAGGGCCCAGCGGGGGACAAGAGACCCAGTACTTC	CASSQGPSGGQETQYF
TRBV5-6	TRBJ2-7	TRBD1	-	TGTGCCAGCAGCGCCCGGGACAGGGACGTGTACTTC	CASSARDRDVYF
TRBV12-3/TRBV12-4	TRBJ1-2	-	once	TGTGCCAGCACCCTGGGAGATGGCTACACCTTC	CASTLGDGYTF
TRBV11-2	TRBJ1-6	-	few	TGTGCCAGCAGCTTACACGTGGGGAGCGGATCAGGTTCACCCCTCCACTTT	CASSLHVGSGSGSPLHF
TRBV2	TRBJ2-6	-	once	TGTGCCAAACAGCCAGGGGCTGGGGCCAACGTCCTGACTTTC	CAKQPGAGANVLTF
TRBV2	TRBJ2-5	-	-	TGTGCCAGCAGTGAAAGACGCCGAGCGGCTGTAGAGACCCAGTACTTC	CASSERRRAAVETQYF
TRBV2	TRBJ2-5	TRBD2	once	TGTGCCAGCACCGGAACTAGCGGGGTCCTCCAAGAGACCCAGTACTTC	CASTGTSGVLQETQYF
TRBV7-2	TRBJ2-3	TRBD2	-	TGTGCCAGCAGTCGCAGGATAGCGGGGGGCACAGATACGCAGTATTTT	CASSRRIAGGTDTQYF
TRBV12-3/TRBV12-4	TRBJ2-6	-	-	TGTGCCAGCAACAGACCGGGCGGGCTTAGCTCTGGGGCCAACGTCCTGACTTTC	CASNRPGGLSSGANVLTF
TRBV20-1	TRBJ1-5	TRBD1	-	TGCAGTACTAGTACAGGGGGGGGTGATCAGCCCCAGCATTTT	CSTSTGGGDQPQHF
TRBV20-1	TRBJ2-4	-	-	TGCAGTGCTAGAGATCTCTTGGGGGAGGCCAAAAACATTCAGTACTTC	CSARDLLGEAKNIQYF
TRBV20-1	TRBJ1-2	-	-	TGCAGTGCTAGAGATACTGTAGGGCAGGGCTACACCTTC	CSARDTVGQGYTF
TRBV6-1	TRBJ2-5	TRBD2	-	TGTGCCAGCAGTGAAGTTGGGAGGGTATGGGAGACCCAGTACTTC	CASSEVGRVWETQYF
TRBV27	TRBJ2-1	TRBD2	-	TGTGCCAGCAGTTTGAGGCTAGCGGTTTGGAATGAGCAGTTCTTC	CASSLRLAVWNEQFF
TRBV4-1	TRBJ1-5	-	-	TGCGCCAGCAGCCAAGCGTGGGCCGGTAGCAATCAGCCCCAGCATTTT	CASSQAWAGSNQPQHF
TRBV3-1	TRBJ1-1	-	-	TGTGCCAGCAGCCCCGGGGGGGGAAGGACTGAAGCTTTCTTT	CASSPGGGRTEAFF
TRBV6-5	TRBJ2-1	-	-	TGTGCCAGCAGCCGGCGGGACGGGGGATCAAATGAGCAGTTCTTC	CASSRRDGGSNEQFF
TRBV5-1	TRBJ2-5	-	once	TGCGCCAGCAGCTTACAGGCCGTTGGGGCCCAAGAGACCCAGTACTTC	CASSLQAVGAQETQYF
TRBV29-1	TRBJ2-5	TRBD1	few	TGCAGCGTTGAACAACCAGGGGGATCTCAAGAGACCCAGTACTTC	CSVEQPGGSQETQYF
TRBV5-1	TRBJ2-4	-	many	TGCGCCAGCAGCCAGGACGGGGTAGCCCCGGGGGCCAAAAACATTCAGTACTTC	CASSQDGVAPGAKNIQYF
TRBV4-2	TRBJ1-2	-	few	TGTGCCAGCAGCCAGGCAGACAGGCGGTGGGGCTACACCTTC	CASSQADRRWGYTF
TRBV12-3/TRBV12-4	TRBJ2-3	TRBD1	once	TGTGCCAGCAGTACCCGGGACAGGGGGCGGACAGATACGCAGTATTTT	CASSTRDRGRTDTQYF
TRBV20-1	TRBJ2-1	TRBD2	few	TGCAGTGCTTCGGGACTAGCGGCGAATGAGCAGTTCTTC	CSASGLAANEQFF
TRBV4-2	TRBJ2-3	-	few	TGTGCCAGCAGCCAAGATAGGAGCACAGATACGCAGTATTTT	CASSQDRSTDTQYF
TRBV20-1	TRBJ1-6	-	few	TGCAGTGCTAGAGATCCGGGACGAGATTCACCCCTCCACTTT	CSARDPGRDSPLHF
TRBV5-1	TRBJ1-4	TRBD1	-	TGCGCCAGCAGCGACACGGGACAGGGAAGTGAAAAACTGTTTTTT	CASSDTGQGSEKLFF
TRBV12-5	TRBJ1-1	-	-	TGTGCTAGTGGTTTGGAAGCTGGGACTGAAGCTTTCTTT	CASGLEAGTEAFF
TRBV15	TRBJ2-5	TRBD2	-	TGTGCCACCAGCAGAGACCCACTAGCGGGGGGGCAAGAGACCCAGTACTTC	CATSRDPLAGGQETQYF
TRBV25-1	TRBJ2-4	TRBD2	few	TGTGCCAGCATCCCCCTCCTGGCTAGCGGGGGGGTGGCCAAAAACATTCAGTACTTC	CASIPLLASGGVAKNIQYF
TRBV4-3	TRBJ1-1	TRBD1	-	TGCGCCAGCAGCCAAGGTCGGCAGGGGGCGAACACTGAAGCTTTCTTT	CASSQGRQGANTEAFF
TRBV19	TRBJ1-1	-	few	TGTGCCAGTAGACGGGACGTCTCAAGGAGGACTGAAGCTTTCTTT	CASRRDVSRRTEAFF
TRBV6-2/TRBV6-3	TRBJ2-3	-	few	TGTGCCAGCAGCTCACGGGTCGGGGCGGCCACAGATACGCAGTATTTT	CASSSRVGAATDTQYF
TRBV20-1	TRBJ2-7	TRBD1	-	TGCAGTGCCCCTGGGACAGACCGGTACGAGCAGTACTTC	CSAPGTDRYEQYF
TRBV5-1	TRBJ2-3	-	-	TGCGCCAGCAGCCCGAGGGGGGCGGGGGCGAGAGATACGCAGTATTTT	CASSPRGAGARDTQYF
TRBV6-1	TRBJ2-7	TRBD1	-	TGTGCCAGCAACCCCTCGACAGGGACCTACGAGCAGTACTTC	CASNPSTGTYEQYF
TRBV29-1	TRBJ2-5	-	-	TGCAGCGTTGAAGGGCCCGGGACCCAAGAGACCCAGTACTTC	CSVEGPGTQETQYF